This is a list of T cell receptor beta chains from one sample in a study of cytomegalovirus exposure and HLA in healthy donors. Data came from immunoSEQ multiplex PCR; TCRdb stores just in-frame clones and leaves some out. The sample gives about 110,000 clones, about 75% of which show up once; 2.5% is in the top ten. Specimen: PBMCs. The receptors come from a man aged 35 to 55 in good health and CMV-seronegative. Each CDR3 is given with its conserved first and last residue. Fields, in order: V gene, D gene, CDR3 protein. D genes are given only for firm matches.

V gene: TRBV4-1; D gene: .; CDR3 protein: CASSQAQGNSGNTIYF
V gene: TRBV7-6; D gene: TRBD1; CDR3 protein: CASSLRGPNEKLFF
V gene: TRBV25-1; D gene: .; CDR3 protein: CASSEFGSVVTDTQYF
V gene: TRBV19; D gene: TRBD1; CDR3 protein: CASSIHAGGQETQYF
V gene: TRBV2; D gene: TRBD1; CDR3 protein: CASSGDSLGSPLHF
V gene: TRBV4-2; D gene: .; CDR3 protein: CASSPAGARGDTQYF
V gene: TRBV28; D gene: .; CDR3 protein: CASSLIGEGSSYGYTF
V gene: TRBV27; D gene: .; CDR3 protein: CASSLQGYEQYF
V gene: TRBV11-2; D gene: TRBD1; CDR3 protein: CASSSFRDSYNEQFF
V gene: TRBV5-4; D gene: TRBD2; CDR3 protein: CASSLGLAGGQNTGELFF
V gene: TRBV5-1; D gene: .; CDR3 protein: CASSPEPGLNTEAFF
V gene: TRBV18; D gene: TRBD1; CDR3 protein: CASSDRGSYGYTF
V gene: TRBV7-9; D gene: TRBD1; CDR3 protein: CASSGQGATGELFF
V gene: TRBV27; D gene: .; CDR3 protein: CASSFSDSSYEQYF
V gene: TRBV5-1; D gene: TRBD2; CDR3 protein: CASRHTSGGAYNEQFF
V gene: TRBV5-4; D gene: TRBD1; CDR3 protein: CASSTRDRATSEQYF
V gene: TRBV15; D gene: .; CDR3 protein: CATSREGRAGPNEQFF
V gene: TRBV6-6; D gene: TRBD1; CDR3 protein: CASRPGQGRADTQYF
V gene: TRBV7-6; D gene: TRBD1; CDR3 protein: CASSPRTGKSEQYF
V gene: TRBV7-2; D gene: TRBD2; CDR3 protein: CASSSRTSGGRDTQYF
V gene: TRBV5-1; D gene: TRBD1; CDR3 protein: CASSGRTGDTEAFF
V gene: TRBV11-2; D gene: .; CDR3 protein: CASSLYYRVVDSPLHF
V gene: TRBV4-1; D gene: TRBD2; CDR3 protein: CASSLLAGGTDTQYF
V gene: TRBV27; D gene: .; CDR3 protein: CASSLTRLTTSTDTQYF
V gene: TRBV7-9; D gene: .; CDR3 protein: CASSLGRVTNEKLFF
V gene: TRBV5-4; D gene: TRBD1; CDR3 protein: CASRRDRGEYYGYTF
V gene: TRBV29-1; D gene: .; CDR3 protein: CSVDSGISDTQYF
V gene: TRBV6-5; D gene: TRBD1; CDR3 protein: CASNRDRTNEKLFF
V gene: TRBV7-2; D gene: TRBD2; CDR3 protein: CASSLARGAHGEQYF
V gene: TRBV27; D gene: .; CDR3 protein: CASSLGTTNGPQHF
V gene: TRBV7-2; D gene: TRBD1; CDR3 protein: CASSASGTGGLKNIQYF
V gene: TRBV5-6; D gene: TRBD2; CDR3 protein: CASSSGRGNEQFF
V gene: TRBV12-5; D gene: TRBD1; CDR3 protein: CASGIGTGDYEQYF
V gene: TRBV4-2; D gene: TRBD2; CDR3 protein: CASSQERGMPYNEQFF
V gene: TRBV19; D gene: .; CDR3 protein: CASNSGQFYEQYF
V gene: TRBV10-1; D gene: TRBD1; CDR3 protein: CASSFRGSTEAFF
V gene: TRBV29-1; D gene: .; CDR3 protein: CSVEDRMAGAPLVYGYTF
V gene: TRBV9; D gene: .; CDR3 protein: CASSVESGAGTGELFF
V gene: TRBV19; D gene: .; CDR3 protein: CASAAVETDTQYF
V gene: TRBV11-2; D gene: TRBD1; CDR3 protein: CASSLHQGAKAFF
V gene: TRBV6-1; D gene: .; CDR3 protein: CASSVGDGGNEQFF
V gene: TRBV18; D gene: TRBD1; CDR3 protein: CASSPTRDSNYGYTF
V gene: TRBV2; D gene: TRBD2; CDR3 protein: CARGGLAGSNTQYF
V gene: TRBV7-9; D gene: .; CDR3 protein: CASSSPGTGANVLTF
V gene: TRBV19; D gene: .; CDR3 protein: CASSRGQNQPQHF
V gene: TRBV4-2; D gene: TRBD1; CDR3 protein: CASSLRAGQGVSGEQYF
V gene: TRBV7-8; D gene: TRBD2; CDR3 protein: CASSFRTSATYEQYF
V gene: TRBV6-1; D gene: TRBD2; CDR3 protein: CASTTSGAAGELFF
V gene: TRBV19; D gene: TRBD1; CDR3 protein: CASSIDRNRGNGYTF
V gene: TRBV6-6; D gene: .; CDR3 protein: CAVGTTNSPLHF
V gene: TRBV7-9; D gene: TRBD1; CDR3 protein: CASSGTGGNQPQHF
V gene: TRBV10-2; D gene: TRBD2; CDR3 protein: CASTKGLAPYNAQFF
V gene: TRBV6-1; D gene: TRBD1; CDR3 protein: CASSPTGQERGYTF
V gene: TRBV4-1; D gene: .; CDR3 protein: CASSLGVGASGNTIYF
V gene: TRBV9; D gene: .; CDR3 protein: CASSQQLGGGNTIYF